Following are 9 T cell receptor beta chains from one sample sequenced in a study of T cells in Graves' hyperthyroidism and ophthalmopathy. Amplification of TCR beta CDR3 regions used RNA as the template. The TCR CDR3 was amplified in a first-round RT-PCR using the HTBI primer set. TCRdb recomputed calls from the multiplex PCR reads with MiXCR, one row per CDR3 protein. The profile shows some 350,000 distinct CDR3 sequences, about 15% of them singletons. Sequenced input: blood. All receptors come from a young woman with Graves' hyperthyroidism that later progressed to Graves' ophthalmopathy.

This clonotype was seen repeatedly, ten times or more. CDR3 bases: TGTGCCAGCAACATCGTACAGGGGGTCAATCAGCCCCAGCATTTT. This sequence encodes CASNIVQGVNQPQHF. This chain joins TRBV28 and TRBJ1-5; TRBD1 matches 8 bases. Germline loops: CDR1 MDHEN, CDR2 SYDVKM. The length of the CDR3 is 15 residues. Trimming at V came to 7 bases and at J to 3 bases, leaving 8 bases not matched to a gene.

This clonotype was detected a few times. The J gene is TRBJ2-7, the V gene TRBV11-3; 8 nucleotides match TRBD1. J lost 1 base, V lost 0 bases, and 8 bases had no gene match. The germline V gene encodes CDR1 SGHNT and CDR2 YENEEA. The CDR3 covers 17 residues. DNA for the CDR3: TGTGCCAGCAGCTTAGAGAGGACAGGGAACGGGTCCTACGAGCAGTACTTC. Protein product: CASSLERTGNGSYEQYF.

This clonotype was found many times. This chain uses TRBV12-3 or TRBV12-4 with TRBJ2-7; TRBD1 aligns across 12 bases. The V gene end was trimmed by 7 bases and the J gene end by 6 bases; junction bases not matched to a gene: 10. The CDR3 covers 15 residues. CDR3: CASKDGTGGSGEQYF. CDR3 bases: TGTGCCAGCAAGGACGGGACAGGGGGCTCCGGCGAGCAGTACTTC.

The rearrangement uses TRBV20-1 and TRBJ2-1; TRBD2 is a possible D gene (6 bases). Looked up from germline, CDR1 is DFQATT and CDR2 is SNEGSKA (reference sequence). The CDR3 sequence is 16 residues long. Trimming removed 2 bases at V and 0 bases at J, with 14 bases between. CDR3 in amino acids: CSARSLAISSYNEQFF. For the CDR3, the DNA is TGCAGTGCTAGATCCCTAGCGATCAGCTCCTACAATGAGCAGTTCTTC.

In this sample, this clonotype turned up many times. The gene calls are TRBV11-3 and TRBJ2-5; D not certain. This CDR3 contains 13 residues. V gave up 1 base and J gave up 3 bases, with 6 bases separating them. Germline CDR1 SGHNT, CDR2 YENEEA. CDR3 nucleotide sequence: TGTGCCAGCAGCTTAGCAAGTAAAGAGACCCAGTACTTC. Translating it yields CASSLASKETQYF.

The chain employs TRBV5-1 and TRBJ2-1; a possible D gene is TRBD2 (7 bases). Looked up from germline, CDR1 is SGHRS and CDR2 is YFSETQ. This CDR3 is 16 amino acids long. V was trimmed by 2 bases and J by 2 bases, leaving 14 bases between them. CDR3 bases: TGCGCCAGCAGCTTTTCCCGGCGGGGGCCCTACAATGAGCAGTTCTTC. Its translation is CASSFSRRGPYNEQFF.

This clonotype was detected many times. The chain has TRBV7-9 and TRBJ1-1; possible D gene TRBD1, 5 bases. Germline CDR1 reads SEHNR; CDR2 reads FQNEAQ (reference sequence). The CDR3 has 13 amino acids. V gave up 11 bases and J gave up 1 base, with 14 bases separating them. CDR3 in amino acids: CAGSGAANTEAFF. The CDR3 DNA sequence: TGTGCCGGATCCGGGGCGGCGAACACTGAAGCTTTCTTT. Combining the CDR3 with reference TRBV7-9 and TRBJ1-1 gives the whole variable domain DTGVSQNPRHKITKRGQNVTFRCDPISEHNRLYWYRQTLGQGPEFLTYFQNEAQLEKSRLLSDRFSAERPKGSFSTLEIQRTEQGDSAMYLCAGSGAANTEAFFGQGTRLTVV.

The V gene is TRBV3-2, the J gene TRBJ2-3; the table gives TRBD2 as D, unverified against the DNA. TRBV3-2 is a known pseudogene. This CDR3 spans 17 amino acids. CDR3 coding DNA: TGTGCCAGCAGCCAAGACAGACTAGCGGATTTCACAGATACGCAGTATTTT. Its translation: CASSQDRLADFTDTQYF.

This rearrangement joins TRBV29-1 to TRBJ2-5, with 7 bases fitting TRBD1. J lost 7 bases, V lost 5 bases, and 16 bases had no gene match. Per the germline V gene, CDR1 is SQVTM and CDR2 is ANQGSEA. This CDR3 contains 15 residues. CDR3 DNA: TGCAGCGTTAATGCCGGGACAGACCTCTTGGGGACCCAGTACTTC. It is translated as CSVNAGTDLLGTQYF.